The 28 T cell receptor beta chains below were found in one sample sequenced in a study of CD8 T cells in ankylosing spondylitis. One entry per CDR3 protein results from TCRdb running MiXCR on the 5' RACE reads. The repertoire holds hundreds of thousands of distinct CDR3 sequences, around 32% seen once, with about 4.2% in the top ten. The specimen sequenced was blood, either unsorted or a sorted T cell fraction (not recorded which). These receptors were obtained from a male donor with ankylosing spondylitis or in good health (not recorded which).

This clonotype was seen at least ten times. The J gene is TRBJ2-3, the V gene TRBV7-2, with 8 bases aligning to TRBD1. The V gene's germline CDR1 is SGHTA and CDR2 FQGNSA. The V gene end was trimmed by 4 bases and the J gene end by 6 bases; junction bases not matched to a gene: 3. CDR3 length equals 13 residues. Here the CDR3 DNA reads TGTGCCAGCAGCTCGACAGGGGCTGATACGCAGTATTTT. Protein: CASSSTGADTQYF.

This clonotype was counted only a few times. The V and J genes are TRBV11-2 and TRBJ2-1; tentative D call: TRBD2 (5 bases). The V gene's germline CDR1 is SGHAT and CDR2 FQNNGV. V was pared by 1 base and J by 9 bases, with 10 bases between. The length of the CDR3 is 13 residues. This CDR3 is CASSLVWAGEQFF. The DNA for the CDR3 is TGTGCCAGCAGCTTAGTATGGGCGGGTGAGCAGTTCTTC.

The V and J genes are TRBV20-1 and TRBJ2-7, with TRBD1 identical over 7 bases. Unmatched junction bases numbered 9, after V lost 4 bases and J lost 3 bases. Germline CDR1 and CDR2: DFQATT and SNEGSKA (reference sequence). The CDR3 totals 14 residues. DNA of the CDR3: TGCAGTGCTACGAACAGGGGAACTCTCTACGAGCAGTACTTC. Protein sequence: CSATNRGTLYEQYF.

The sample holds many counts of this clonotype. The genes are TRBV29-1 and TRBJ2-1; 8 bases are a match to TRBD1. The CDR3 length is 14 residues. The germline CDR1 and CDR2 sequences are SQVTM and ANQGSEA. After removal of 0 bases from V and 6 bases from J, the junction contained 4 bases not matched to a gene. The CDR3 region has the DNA TGCAGCGTTGAAGAAGGGACAGGCCTCAATGAGCAGTTCTTC. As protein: CSVEEGTGLNEQFF.

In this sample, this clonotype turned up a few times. CDR3 nucleotide sequence: TGTGCCAGCAGCTTAGGAGCGGATCTCGATGAGCAGTTCTTC. Its translation is CASSLGADLDEQFF. This chain links TRBV7-9 with TRBJ2-1; D might be TRBD2 (5 bases). The CDR3 contains 14 residues. Per germline, CDR1 SEHNR and CDR2 FQNEAQ (reference sequence). V shed 1 base and J shed 8 bases, with 12 bases lying between them.

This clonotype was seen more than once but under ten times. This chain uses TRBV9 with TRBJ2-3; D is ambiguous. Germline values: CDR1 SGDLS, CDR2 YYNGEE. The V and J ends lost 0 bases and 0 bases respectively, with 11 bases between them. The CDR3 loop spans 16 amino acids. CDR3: CASSVDPPSSTDTQYF. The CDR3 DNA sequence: TGTGCCAGCAGCGTAGACCCTCCCTCTAGCACAGATACGCAGTATTTT.

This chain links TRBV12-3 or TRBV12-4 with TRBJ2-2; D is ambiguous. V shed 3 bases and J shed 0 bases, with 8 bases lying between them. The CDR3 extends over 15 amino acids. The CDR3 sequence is CASSLAYANTGELFF. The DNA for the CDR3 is TGTGCCAGCAGTTTGGCATACGCGAACACCGGGGAGCTGTTTTTT.

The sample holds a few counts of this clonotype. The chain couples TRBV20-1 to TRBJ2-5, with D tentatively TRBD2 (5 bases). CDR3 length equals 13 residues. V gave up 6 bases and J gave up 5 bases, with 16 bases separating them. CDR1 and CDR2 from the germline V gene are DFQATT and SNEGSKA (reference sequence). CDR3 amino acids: CSAAPSGEETQYF. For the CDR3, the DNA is TGCAGTGCAGCCCCCAGTGGGGAGGAGACCCAGTACTTC.

DNA for the CDR3: TGTGCCAGCAGTCTGACAGCGGGCTACAATGAGCAGTTCTTC. Translated: CASSLTAGYNEQFF. V is TRBV27 and J is TRBJ2-1; D may be TRBD2 (6 bases). Germline values: CDR1 MNHEY, CDR2 SMNVEV (reference sequence). The CDR3 length is 14 residues. The ends were cut back, 5 bases at V and 3 bases at J, with 11 bases in the middle.

CDR3 bases: TGTGCCAGCAGTCTATATCAGGGGGCGCTAAGGTCCGGGGAGCTGTTTTTT. Its translation is CASSLYQGALRSGELFF. The chain employs TRBV12-3 or TRBV12-4 and TRBJ2-2; the match to TRBD1 covers 8 bases. This CDR3 region has 17 residues. After removal of 5 bases from V and 6 bases from J, the junction contained 14 bases not matched to a gene.

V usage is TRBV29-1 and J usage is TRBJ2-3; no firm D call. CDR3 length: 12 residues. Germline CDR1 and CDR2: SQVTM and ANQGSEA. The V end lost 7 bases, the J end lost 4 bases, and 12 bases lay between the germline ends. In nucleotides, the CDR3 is TGCAGCGGGGAACTTCTCTCAGATACGCAGTATTTT. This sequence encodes CSGELLSDTQYF.

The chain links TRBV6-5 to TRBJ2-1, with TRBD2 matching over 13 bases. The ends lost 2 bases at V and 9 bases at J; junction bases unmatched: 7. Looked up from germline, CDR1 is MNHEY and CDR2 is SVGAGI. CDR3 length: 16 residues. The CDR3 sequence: CASSYQLAGGPGEQFF. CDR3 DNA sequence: TGTGCCAGCAGTTACCAACTAGCGGGGGGGCCGGGTGAGCAGTTCTTC.

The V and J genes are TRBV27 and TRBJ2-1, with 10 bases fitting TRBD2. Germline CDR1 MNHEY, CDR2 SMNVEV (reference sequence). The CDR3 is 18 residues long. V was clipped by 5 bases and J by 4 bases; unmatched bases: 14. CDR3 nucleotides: TGTGCCAGCAGTACCGACCGCGGCTGGACTAGCGGATACAATGAGCAGTTCTTC. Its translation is CASSTDRGWTSGYNEQFF.

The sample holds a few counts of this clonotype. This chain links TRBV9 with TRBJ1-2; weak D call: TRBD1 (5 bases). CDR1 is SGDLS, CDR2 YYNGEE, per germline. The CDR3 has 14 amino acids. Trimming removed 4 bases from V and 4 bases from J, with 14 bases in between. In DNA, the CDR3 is TGTGCCAGCAGCCCCCAACAGGTCCGCTATGGCTACACCTTC. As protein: CASSPQQVRYGYTF.

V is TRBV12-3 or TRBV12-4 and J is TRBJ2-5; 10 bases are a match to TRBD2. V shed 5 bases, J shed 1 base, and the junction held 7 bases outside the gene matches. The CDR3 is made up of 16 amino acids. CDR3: CASSLAASGGQETQYF. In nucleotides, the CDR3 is TGTGCCAGCAGTCTGGCGGCTAGCGGGGGCCAAGAGACCCAGTACTTC.

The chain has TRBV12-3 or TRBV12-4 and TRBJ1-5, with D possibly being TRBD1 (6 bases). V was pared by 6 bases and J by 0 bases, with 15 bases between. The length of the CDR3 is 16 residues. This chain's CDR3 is CASRPPGQHSNQPQHF. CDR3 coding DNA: TGTGCCAGCAGGCCCCCGGGACAACATAGCAATCAGCCCCAGCATTTT.

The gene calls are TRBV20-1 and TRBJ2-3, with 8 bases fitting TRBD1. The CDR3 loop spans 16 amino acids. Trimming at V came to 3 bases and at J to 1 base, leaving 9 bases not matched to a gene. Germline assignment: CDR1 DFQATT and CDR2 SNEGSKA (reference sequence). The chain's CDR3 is CSARAGQGWGTDTQYF. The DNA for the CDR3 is TGCAGTGCTAGGGCAGGACAGGGCTGGGGCACAGATACGCAGTATTTT.

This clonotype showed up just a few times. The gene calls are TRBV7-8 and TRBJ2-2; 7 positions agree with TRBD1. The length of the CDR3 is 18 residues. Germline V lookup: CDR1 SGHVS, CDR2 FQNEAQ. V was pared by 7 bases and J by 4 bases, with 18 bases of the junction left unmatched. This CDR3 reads CASNHWTAQGMGTGELFF. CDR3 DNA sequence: TGTGCCAGCAACCATTGGACCGCACAGGGGATGGGCACCGGGGAGCTGTTTTTT.

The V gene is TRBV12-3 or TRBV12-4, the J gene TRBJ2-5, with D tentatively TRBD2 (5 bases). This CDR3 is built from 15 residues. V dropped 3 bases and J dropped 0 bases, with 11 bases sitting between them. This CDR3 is CASSFSEAYQETQYF. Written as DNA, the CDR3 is TGTGCCAGCAGTTTTTCGGAGGCGTACCAAGAGACCCAGTACTTC.

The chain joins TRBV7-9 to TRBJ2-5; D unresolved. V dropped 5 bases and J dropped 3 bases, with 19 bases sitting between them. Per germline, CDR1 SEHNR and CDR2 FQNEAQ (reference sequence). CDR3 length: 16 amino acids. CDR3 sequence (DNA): TGTGCCAGCAGCGCCCGCACAGTGGGTATGGAAGAGACCCAGTACTTC. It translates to CASSARTVGMEETQYF.

The CDR3 DNA reads as TGTGCCAGCAGTGAAGGGGGGCGTGCGGAGACCCAGTACTTC. Translating it yields CASSEGGRAETQYF. The V gene is TRBV25-1, the J gene TRBJ2-5; TRBD1 or TRBD2 may be the D gene (6 bases each). CDR1 and CDR2 from the germline V gene are MGHDK and SYGVNS. The CDR3 is 14 residues long. Trimming left V 2 bases short and J 5 bases short, with 12 bases between.

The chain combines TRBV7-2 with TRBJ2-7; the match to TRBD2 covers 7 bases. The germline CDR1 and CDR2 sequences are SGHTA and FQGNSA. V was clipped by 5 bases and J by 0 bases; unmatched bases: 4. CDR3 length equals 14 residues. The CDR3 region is CASSRAGSSYEQYF. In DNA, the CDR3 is TGTGCCAGCAGCAGAGCGGGGAGCTCCTACGAGCAGTACTTC.

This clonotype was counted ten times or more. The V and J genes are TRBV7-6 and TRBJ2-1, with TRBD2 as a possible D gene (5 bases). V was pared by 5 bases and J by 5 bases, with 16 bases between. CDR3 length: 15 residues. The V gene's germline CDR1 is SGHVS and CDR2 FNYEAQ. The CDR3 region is CASSLTTDTNNEQFF. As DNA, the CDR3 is TGTGCCAGCAGCCTGACTACCGATACTAACAATGAGCAGTTCTTC.

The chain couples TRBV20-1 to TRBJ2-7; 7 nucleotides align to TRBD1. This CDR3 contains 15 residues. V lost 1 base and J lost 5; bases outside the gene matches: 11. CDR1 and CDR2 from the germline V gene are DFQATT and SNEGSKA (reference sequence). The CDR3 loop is CSARVLTGRWDEQYF. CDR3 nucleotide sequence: TGCAGTGCTAGAGTCCTGACAGGGCGGTGGGACGAGCAGTACTTC.

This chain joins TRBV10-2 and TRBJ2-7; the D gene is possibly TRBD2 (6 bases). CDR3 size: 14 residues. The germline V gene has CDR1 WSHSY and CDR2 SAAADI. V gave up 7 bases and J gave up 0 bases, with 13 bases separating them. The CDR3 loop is CASKVGGVSYEQYF. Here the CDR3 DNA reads TGCGCCAGCAAAGTAGGAGGGGTCTCCTACGAGCAGTACTTC.

The CDR3 here is CASSLRGGGSYEQYF. DNA for the CDR3: TGTGCCAGCAGTTTACGTGGCGGGGGATCCTACGAGCAGTACTTC. J is TRBJ2-7 and V is TRBV12-3 or TRBV12-4; the match to TRBD2 covers 7 bases. The CDR3 is 15 residues long. The V and J ends lost 2 bases and 1 base, in that order; junction bases with no gene match: 5.

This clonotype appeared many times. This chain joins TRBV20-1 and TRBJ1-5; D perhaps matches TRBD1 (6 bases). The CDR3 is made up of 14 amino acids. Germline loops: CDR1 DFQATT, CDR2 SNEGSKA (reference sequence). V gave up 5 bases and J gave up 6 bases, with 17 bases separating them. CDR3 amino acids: CSAVPGGAFQPQHF. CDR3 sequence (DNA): TGCAGTGCTGTTCCGGGGGGCGCCTTTCAGCCCCAGCATTTT.

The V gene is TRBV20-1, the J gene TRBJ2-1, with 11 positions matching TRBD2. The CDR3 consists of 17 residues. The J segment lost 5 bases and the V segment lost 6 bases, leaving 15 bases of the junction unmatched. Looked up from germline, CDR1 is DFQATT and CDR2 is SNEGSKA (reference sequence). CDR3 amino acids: CSAQTKLAGAINNEQFF. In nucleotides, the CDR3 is TGCAGTGCACAGACGAAACTAGCGGGGGCCATAAACAATGAGCAGTTCTTC.